These 2 T cell receptor beta chains originate from one sample sequenced in a study. A single record per CDR3 protein comes from TCRdb applying MiXCR to the 5' RACE reads. The sample contains fewer than 40,000 distinct CDR3 sequences, roughly a quarter of which appear only once. The sequenced sample was memory CD4+ T cells sorted from blood. Subset indicated: memory CD4+ T cells, CD4+CD45RO+CD25-. All receptors derive from a female donor with breast cancer.

To note about this clonotype: The junction and the germline gene differ at one end; a read error may be behind it. The chain links TRBV6-1 to TRBJ1-6; D is possibly TRBD1 (5 bases). Looked up from germline, CDR1 is MNHNS and CDR2 is SASEGT. This CDR3 contains 14 residues. The CDR3: CASNYRDGNSPLNF. CDR3 coding DNA: TGTGCCAGCAACTACCGGGACGGGAATTCACCCCTCAACTTT.

The chain has TRBV20-1 and TRBJ2-7; D uncertain. Trimming removed 3 bases from V and 6 bases from J, with 9 bases in between. The CDR3 has 11 amino acids. Germline CDR1 is DFQATT and CDR2 is SNEGSKA (reference sequence). CDR3 bases: TGCAGTGCTAGTGTGCAGCTCGAGCAGTACTTC. This gives the protein CSASVQLEQYF.